These T cell receptor beta chains were read from a single sample in a study of graft-versus-host responses after intestinal transplantation. The assay was immunoSEQ multiplex PCR, and TCRdb's table has in-frame clones only and misses some. The table records about 85,000 clones, 82% of them present only once. These TCRs' antigens remain unknown. The sequenced sample was unstimulated CD4+ T cells sorted from spleen or lymph node cells, obtained before intestinal transplant. These receptors all stem from a human donor who received an intestinal transplant. The CDR3 runs from the conserved cysteine through the conserved F or W. D genes are given only for firm matches. The size of a clone is reported for some rows only, either as once, few or many, or as a class for expanded clones.

cdr3_length: 15
v_call: TRBV7-9
j_call: TRBJ2-7
d_call: TRBD1
clone_size: -
cdr3_nt: TGTGCCAGCAGCACAGTTCGGACAGGGAGCTACGAGCAGTACTTC
cdr3_aa: CASSTVRTGSYEQYF

cdr3_length: 14
v_call: TRBV28
j_call: TRBJ1-1
d_call: -
clone_size: -
cdr3_nt: TGTGCCAGCAGTCCCCCGACAGGAACCACTGAAGCTTTCTTT
cdr3_aa: CASSPPTGTTEAFF

cdr3_length: 13
v_call: TRBV18
j_call: TRBJ1-1
d_call: TRBD1
clone_size: -
cdr3_nt: TGTGCCAGCTCACCGGGACAGGTCCCTGAAGCTTTCTTT
cdr3_aa: CASSPGQVPEAFF

cdr3_length: 14
v_call: TRBV4-1
j_call: TRBJ2-3
d_call: -
clone_size: -
cdr3_nt: TGCGCCAGCAGCCCCTCTAGCGGCACAGATACGCAGTATTTT
cdr3_aa: CASSPSSGTDTQYF

cdr3_length: 15
v_call: TRBV5-1
j_call: TRBJ2-7
d_call: TRBD1
clone_size: -
cdr3_nt: TGCGCCAGCAGCCCCGTTGAGACAGGGGGCCACGAGCAGTACTTC
cdr3_aa: CASSPVETGGHEQYF

cdr3_length: 15
v_call: TRBV21-1
j_call: TRBJ2-7
d_call: -
clone_size: once
cdr3_nt: TGTGCCAGCAGCTCCACGGACAGGGAAACCTACGAGCAGTACTTC
cdr3_aa: CASSSTDRETYEQYF

cdr3_length: 14
v_call: TRBV2
j_call: TRBJ2-4
d_call: -
clone_size: -
cdr3_nt: TGTGCCAGCAGTGTTGGGGCTGGCAAAAACATTCAGTACTTC
cdr3_aa: CASSVGAGKNIQYF

cdr3_length: 18
v_call: TRBV28
j_call: TRBJ2-4
d_call: TRBD2
clone_size: -
cdr3_nt: TGTGCCAGCAGCAAACTCTTGGTAGCGGGGGGAGCCAAAAACATTCAGTACTTC
cdr3_aa: CASSKLLVAGGAKNIQYF

cdr3_length: 14
v_call: TRBV28
j_call: TRBJ2-7
d_call: TRBD2
clone_size: -
cdr3_nt: TGTGCCAGCAGTTTAGCGGGAGGGCCGTACGAGCAGTACTTC
cdr3_aa: CASSLAGGPYEQYF

cdr3_length: 14
v_call: TRBV2
j_call: TRBJ1-1
d_call: -
clone_size: -
cdr3_nt: TGTGCCAGCAGTATTACAGGGATGAACACTGAAGCTTTCTTT
cdr3_aa: CASSITGMNTEAFF

cdr3_length: 16
v_call: TRBV4-1
j_call: TRBJ2-1
d_call: -
clone_size: -
cdr3_nt: TGCGCCAGCAGCCAAGACCGGTTGAGCTCCTACAATGAGCAGTTCTTC
cdr3_aa: CASSQDRLSSYNEQFF

cdr3_length: 16
v_call: TRBV7-9
j_call: TRBJ1-2
d_call: -
clone_size: -
cdr3_nt: TGTGCCAGCAGCTTAGCGGCTCAGGGATTTCGGTATGGCTACACCTTC
cdr3_aa: CASSLAAQGFRYGYTF

cdr3_length: 14
v_call: TRBV6-1
j_call: TRBJ2-1
d_call: -
clone_size: -
cdr3_nt: TGTGCCAGCAGTGTGACAGGAGGCATCGATGAGCAGTTCTTC
cdr3_aa: CASSVTGGIDEQFF

cdr3_length: 13
v_call: TRBV6-5
j_call: TRBJ2-7
d_call: -
clone_size: -
cdr3_nt: TGTGCCAGCAGTCCGACTCGTGCATACGAGCAGTACTTC
cdr3_aa: CASSPTRAYEQYF

cdr3_length: 14
v_call: TRBV18
j_call: TRBJ1-4
d_call: -
clone_size: once
cdr3_nt: TGTGCCAGCTCACCAAGCGGGACTAATGAAAAACTGTTTTTT
cdr3_aa: CASSPSGTNEKLFF

cdr3_length: 13
v_call: TRBV15
j_call: TRBJ1-4
d_call: TRBD1
clone_size: -
cdr3_nt: TGTGCCACCAGCAGAGCAGGGGGGGAAAAACTGTTTTTT
cdr3_aa: CATSRAGGEKLFF

cdr3_length: 16
v_call: TRBV7-3
j_call: TRBJ2-1
d_call: -
clone_size: -
cdr3_nt: TGTGCCAGCAGTCCGGGACCGGCACGAGGGGGAAATGAGCAGTTCTTC
cdr3_aa: CASSPGPARGGNEQFF

cdr3_length: 13
v_call: TRBV5-1
j_call: TRBJ2-7
d_call: -
clone_size: few
cdr3_nt: TGCGCCAGCAGCTCCTGGACGGGAGACGAGCAGTACTTC
cdr3_aa: CASSSWTGDEQYF

cdr3_length: 15
v_call: TRBV2
j_call: TRBJ2-7
d_call: TRBD2
clone_size: -
cdr3_nt: TGTGCCAGCAGTGACGGGAGGACAAGCTCCTACGAGCAGTACTTC
cdr3_aa: CASSDGRTSSYEQYF

cdr3_length: 15
v_call: TRBV4-1
j_call: TRBJ2-3
d_call: -
clone_size: -
cdr3_nt: TGCGCCAGCACCCTACGGGACTTGTCCGGGGATACGCAGTATTTT
cdr3_aa: CASTLRDLSGDTQYF

cdr3_length: 15
v_call: TRBV7-2
j_call: TRBJ2-1
d_call: TRBD2
clone_size: -
cdr3_nt: TGTGCCAGCAGCTGGGAGGGTAGCGGGGTCGATGAGCAGTTCTTC
cdr3_aa: CASSWEGSGVDEQFF

cdr3_length: 15
v_call: TRBV5-8
j_call: TRBJ1-1
d_call: TRBD1
clone_size: -
cdr3_nt: TGTGCCAGCAGACGGAATACAGGGGTGGGCACTGAAGCTTTCTTT
cdr3_aa: CASRRNTGVGTEAFF

cdr3_length: 14
v_call: TRBV5-5
j_call: TRBJ2-2
d_call: -
clone_size: -
cdr3_nt: TGTGCCAGCAGCTCGGGACAGAACACCGGGGAGCTGTTTTTT
cdr3_aa: CASSSGQNTGELFF

cdr3_length: 16
v_call: TRBV4-2
j_call: TRBJ2-3
d_call: TRBD2
clone_size: -
cdr3_nt: TGTGCCAGCAGCCAAGACGGGACTAGTCAGAAAGATACGCAGTATTTT
cdr3_aa: CASSQDGTSQKDTQYF

cdr3_length: 15
v_call: TRBV5-1
j_call: TRBJ2-5
d_call: TRBD2
clone_size: -
cdr3_nt: TGCGCCAGCACTACTAGCGGGAGGGAGGAAGAGACCCAGTACTTC
cdr3_aa: CASTTSGREEETQYF

cdr3_length: 16
v_call: TRBV5-4
j_call: TRBJ2-3
d_call: TRBD2
clone_size: once
cdr3_nt: TGTGCCAGCACCCAAGGACTAGCGGCTAGCACAGATACGCAGTATTTT
cdr3_aa: CASTQGLAASTDTQYF

cdr3_length: 12
v_call: TRBV18
j_call: TRBJ1-2
d_call: -
clone_size: -
cdr3_nt: TGTGCCAGCTCACAATACAGGGATGGCTACACCTTC
cdr3_aa: CASSQYRDGYTF

cdr3_length: 14
v_call: TRBV21-1
j_call: TRBJ2-3
d_call: -
clone_size: -
cdr3_nt: TGTGCCAGCTATGCTGACAGGAGGCCCGTCGCGCAGTATTTT
cdr3_aa: CASYADRRPVAQYF

cdr3_length: 14
v_call: TRBV5-1
j_call: TRBJ2-3
d_call: TRBD2
clone_size: -
cdr3_nt: TGCGCCAGCAGTCTAGCGGGGAGAAGGGATACGCAGTATTTT
cdr3_aa: CASSLAGRRDTQYF

cdr3_length: 11
v_call: TRBV6-5
j_call: TRBJ2-7
d_call: TRBD1
clone_size: -
cdr3_nt: TGTGCCAGCGGACAGGCCTACGAGCAGTACTTC
cdr3_aa: CASGQAYEQYF

cdr3_length: 13
v_call: TRBV2
j_call: TRBJ2-2
d_call: -
clone_size: -
cdr3_nt: TGTGCCAGCAGTGAGGGGCGCACCGGGGAGCTGTTTTTT
cdr3_aa: CASSEGRTGELFF

cdr3_length: 13
v_call: TRBV5-4
j_call: TRBJ2-7
d_call: TRBD1
clone_size: -
cdr3_nt: TGTGCCAGCAGCTCCGCAGGGGGTAGCGAGCAGTACTTC
cdr3_aa: CASSSAGGSEQYF

cdr3_length: 14
v_call: TRBV5-1
j_call: TRBJ2-7
d_call: -
clone_size: few
cdr3_nt: TGCGCCAGCAGCTTGGACGGACATACCTACGAGCAGTACTTC
cdr3_aa: CASSLDGHTYEQYF

cdr3_length: 19
v_call: TRBV27
j_call: TRBJ2-3
d_call: TRBD2
clone_size: few
cdr3_nt: TGTGCCAGCAGTTCCCCGGGGGGTTTGAGCGGGGGACACACAGATACGCAGTATTTT
cdr3_aa: CASSSPGGLSGGHTDTQYF

cdr3_length: 14
v_call: TRBV28
j_call: TRBJ2-5
d_call: -
clone_size: -
cdr3_nt: TGTGCCAGCAGTTTACCAGGGAGGATGGAGACCCAGTACTTC
cdr3_aa: CASSLPGRMETQYF

cdr3_length: 14
v_call: TRBV5-5
j_call: TRBJ2-3
d_call: TRBD1
clone_size: -
cdr3_nt: TGTGCCAGCCTCAGGGACAGCTTAACAGATACGCAGTATTTT
cdr3_aa: CASLRDSLTDTQYF

cdr3_length: 15
v_call: TRBV4-1
j_call: TRBJ1-2
d_call: TRBD1
clone_size: -
cdr3_nt: TGCGCCAGCAGCCAAGACCCCAGGGGGCTCTATGGCTACACCTTC
cdr3_aa: CASSQDPRGLYGYTF

cdr3_length: 11
v_call: TRBV2
j_call: TRBJ2-1
d_call: -
clone_size: few
cdr3_nt: TGTGCCAGCAGTATAGCGAGTGAGCAGTTCTTC
cdr3_aa: CASSIASEQFF

cdr3_length: 15
v_call: TRBV7-3
j_call: TRBJ1-1
d_call: TRBD1
clone_size: -
cdr3_nt: TGTGCCAGCAGCTTAGTAGGGGGCGGGAACACTGAAGCTTTCTTT
cdr3_aa: CASSLVGGGNTEAFF

cdr3_length: 15
v_call: TRBV9
j_call: TRBJ2-3
d_call: -
clone_size: -
cdr3_nt: TGTGCCAGCCCCCCTCCGACAGGCCCTATGATTACGCAGTATTTT
cdr3_aa: CASPPPTGPMITQYF

cdr3_length: 14
v_call: TRBV11-3
j_call: TRBJ2-2
d_call: -
clone_size: -
cdr3_nt: TGTGCCAGCAGCTTGGGGACATACACCGGGGAGCTGTTTTTT
cdr3_aa: CASSLGTYTGELFF

cdr3_length: 12
v_call: TRBV28
j_call: TRBJ1-1
d_call: -
clone_size: -
cdr3_nt: TGTGCCAGCAGTTCAGATCACACTGAAGCTTTCTTT
cdr3_aa: CASSSDHTEAFF